The source of this T cell receptor (beta chain) is a study of T cell responses to AZD1222 COVID-19 vaccine. Study observations and caveats: Spike-specific TCR breadth and depth were elevated following two AZD1222 doses. Only six AZD1222 recipients tested seropositive at baseline. Dominant CD4 TCR responses targeted spike regions 160-218 and 743-854. Donors skewed white British and female; clonal diversity was possibly underestimated.

On this clone: Its specificity is not known.

The data were produced by immunoSEQ multiplex PCR, yet TCRdb's version contains in-frame clones alone and is incomplete. The sample shows approximately 150,000 clones, just over 90% of them seen only once. Trimming at V came to 1 base and at J to 5 bases, leaving 8 bases not matched to a gene. The CDR3 covers 17 residues. Germline V gene lookup returns CDR1 SSHAT and CDR2 FNYEAQ (reference sequence). This sequence joins TRBV7-7 and TRBJ2-5, with 12 bases matching TRBD2. Sample: peripheral blood, taken on day 0 of MenACWY control vaccination. This TCR came from an adult in good health. The chain's CDR3 is CASSLVSSGGDLETQYF. CDR3 DNA sequence: TGTGCCAGCAGCTTAGTCTCTAGCGGGGGGGATCTGGAGACCCAGTACTTC.